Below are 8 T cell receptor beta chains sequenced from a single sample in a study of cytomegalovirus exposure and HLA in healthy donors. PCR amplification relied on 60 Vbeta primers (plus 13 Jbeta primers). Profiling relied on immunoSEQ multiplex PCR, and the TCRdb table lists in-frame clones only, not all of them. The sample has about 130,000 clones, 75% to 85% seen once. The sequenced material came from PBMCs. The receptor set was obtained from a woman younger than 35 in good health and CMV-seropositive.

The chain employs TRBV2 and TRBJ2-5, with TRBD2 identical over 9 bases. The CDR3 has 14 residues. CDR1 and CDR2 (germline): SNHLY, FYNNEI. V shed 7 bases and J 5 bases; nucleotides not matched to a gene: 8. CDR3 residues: CASNRRGGPETQYF. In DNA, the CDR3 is TGTGCCAGCAATCGGCGGGGGGGCCCGGAGACCCAGTACTTC.

The CDR3 DNA reads as TGTGCCAGCAGCTGGTCTGCAGGGGCAACCTACGAGCAGTACTTC. The encoded protein is CASSWSAGATYEQYF. The chain joins TRBV7-2 to TRBJ2-7; possible D gene TRBD1, 6 bases. This CDR3 is 15 amino acids long. Between the trimmed V and J ends, which lost 4 bases and 2 bases, there was a span of 15 bases. The germline V gene has CDR1 SGHTA and CDR2 FQGNSA. The entire variable domain, with the rest obtained from reference TRBV7-2 and TRBJ2-7, is as follows: GAGVSQSPSNKVTEKGKDVELRCDPISGHTALYWYRQSLGQGLEFLIYFQGNSAPDKSGLPSDRFSAERTGGSVSTLTIQRTQQEDSAVYLCASSWSAGATYEQYFGPGTRLTVT.

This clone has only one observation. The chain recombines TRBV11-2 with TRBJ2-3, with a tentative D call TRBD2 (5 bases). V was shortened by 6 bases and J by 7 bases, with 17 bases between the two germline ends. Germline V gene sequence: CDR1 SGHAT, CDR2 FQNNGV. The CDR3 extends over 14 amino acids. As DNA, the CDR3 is TGTGCCAGCAGTCCCGGGATTCTTACGTATACGCAGTATTTT. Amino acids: CASSPGILTYTQYF.

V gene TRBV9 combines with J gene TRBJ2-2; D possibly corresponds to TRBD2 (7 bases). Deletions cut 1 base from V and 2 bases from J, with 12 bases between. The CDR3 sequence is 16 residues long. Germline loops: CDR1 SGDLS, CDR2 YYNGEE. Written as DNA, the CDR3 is TGTGCCAGCAGCGTACTGGGGGGGGCAAACACCGGGGAGCTGTTTTTT. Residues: CASSVLGGANTGELFF.

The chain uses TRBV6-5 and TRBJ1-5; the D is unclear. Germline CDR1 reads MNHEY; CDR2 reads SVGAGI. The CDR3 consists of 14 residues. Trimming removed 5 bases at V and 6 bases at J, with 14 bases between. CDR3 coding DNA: TGTGCCAGCAGTGAGGGCTCGTGGGGTCAGCCCCAGCATTTT. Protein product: CASSEGSWGQPQHF.

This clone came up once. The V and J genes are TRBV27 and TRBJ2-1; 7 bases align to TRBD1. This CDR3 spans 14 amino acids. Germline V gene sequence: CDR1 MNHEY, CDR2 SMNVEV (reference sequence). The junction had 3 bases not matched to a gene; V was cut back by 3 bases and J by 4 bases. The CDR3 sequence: CASSFQGVYNEQFF. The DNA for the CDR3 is TGTGCCAGCAGTTTTCAGGGGGTATACAATGAGCAGTTCTTC.

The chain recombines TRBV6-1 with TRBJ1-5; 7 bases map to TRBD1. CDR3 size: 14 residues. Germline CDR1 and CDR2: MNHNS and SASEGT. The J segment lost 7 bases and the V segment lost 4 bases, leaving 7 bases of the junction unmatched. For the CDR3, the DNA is TGTGCCAGCAGTGCCGATCACAGGGGACAGCCCCAGCATTTT. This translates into CASSADHRGQPQHF.

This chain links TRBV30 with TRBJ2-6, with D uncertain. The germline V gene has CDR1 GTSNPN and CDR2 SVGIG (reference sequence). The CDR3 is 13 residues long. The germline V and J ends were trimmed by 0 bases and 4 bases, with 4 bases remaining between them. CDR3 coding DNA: TGTGCCTGGAGTGTATCGGGGGCCAACGTCCTGACTTTC. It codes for CAWSVSGANVLTF.